The 3 T cell receptor beta chains presented below share a single source sample, sequenced in a study of T cells in Graves' hyperthyroidism and ophthalmopathy. Amplification yielded TCR beta CDR3 regions, with RNA transcripts as the source. RT-PCR in the first round (using the HTBI primer set) targeted the TCR CDR3. TCRdb reprocessed the multiplex PCR reads with MiXCR, giving one entry per CDR3 protein. The table includes about 560,000 distinct CDR3 sequences, about a sixth detected once. Material: blood. The receptors derive from a woman between 18 and 30 years old with Graves' hyperthyroidism.

This clonotype was detected only a few times. The J gene is TRBJ2-7, the V gene TRBV4-1; TRBD2 aligns across 12 bases. The germline V gene encodes CDR1 MGHRA and CDR2 YSYEKL. This CDR3 is 17 amino acids long. J was trimmed by 1 base and V by 6 bases; bases with no gene match: 10. The CDR3 reads CASRRLAGDRASYEQYF. The DNA of the CDR3 is TGCGCCAGCAGGAGACTAGCGGGGGACAGGGCGTCCTACGAGCAGTACTTC.

The DNA for the CDR3 is TGCGCCAGCAGCCAGTCGGAAGGAGAGACCCAGTACTTC. It is translated as CASSQSEGETQYF. The chain recombines TRBV4-1 with TRBJ2-5; D not certain. With 3 bases removed from V and 4 bases from J, the gap between germline ends came to 9 bases. CDR1 is MGHRA and CDR2 is YSYEKL in the germline V gene. CDR3 size: 13 residues.

This clonotype was seen repeatedly, ten times or more. The genes are TRBV12-3 or TRBV12-4 and TRBJ2-3; D is possibly TRBD2 (6 bases). Between the trimmed V and J ends, which lost 4 bases and 0 bases, there was a span of 8 bases. The CDR3 runs to 14 residues. CDR3 sequence reads: CASSSSGSTDTQYF. The CDR3 DNA sequence: TGTGCCAGCAGTTCCAGCGGGAGCACAGATACGCAGTATTTT.